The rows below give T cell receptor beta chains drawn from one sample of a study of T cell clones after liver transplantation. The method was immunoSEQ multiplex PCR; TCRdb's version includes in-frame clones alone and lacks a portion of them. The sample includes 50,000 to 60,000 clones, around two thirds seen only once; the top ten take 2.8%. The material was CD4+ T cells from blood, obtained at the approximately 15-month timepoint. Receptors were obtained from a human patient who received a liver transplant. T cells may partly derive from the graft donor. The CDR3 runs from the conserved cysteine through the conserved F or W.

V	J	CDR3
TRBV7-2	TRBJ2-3	CASSLAGGTDTQYF
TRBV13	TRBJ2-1	CASSLGSSGQGDRYEQFF
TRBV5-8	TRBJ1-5	CASSLFFGEQPQHF
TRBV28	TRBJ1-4	CASSTLRGGKLFF
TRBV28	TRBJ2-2	CASRKTSTGELFF
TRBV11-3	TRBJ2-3	CASSWAGTDTQYF
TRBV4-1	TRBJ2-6	CASSREASGANVLTF
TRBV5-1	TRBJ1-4	CASSVTPIGGMGGEKLFF
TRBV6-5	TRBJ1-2	CASSVGTDGYTF
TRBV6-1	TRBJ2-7	CASSEAPWYEQYF
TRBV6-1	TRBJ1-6	CASSDGDRASSPLHF
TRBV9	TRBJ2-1	CASSLAFNEQFF
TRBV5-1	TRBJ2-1	CASTRQGAVQSNEQFF
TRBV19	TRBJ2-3	CASSNDWRGTDTQYF
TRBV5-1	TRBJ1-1	CASRMEGTEAFF
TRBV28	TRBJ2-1	CATNMGAYEQFF
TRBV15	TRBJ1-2	CATSTQQGLGYTF
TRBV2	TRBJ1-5	CASSRDRDQPQHF
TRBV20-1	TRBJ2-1	CSARDRAEQFF
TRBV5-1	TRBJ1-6	CASSFIVDSPLHF
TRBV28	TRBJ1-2	CASRPPGSESYGYTF
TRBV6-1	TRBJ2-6	CASSKGSFISSGANVLTF
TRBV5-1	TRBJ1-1	CASSDGPNTEAFF
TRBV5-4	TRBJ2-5	CASSFSGSPQETQYF
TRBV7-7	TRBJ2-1	CASSLGLAGRNEQFF
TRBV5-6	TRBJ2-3	CASSLAHGADTQYF
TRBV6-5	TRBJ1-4	CASSPGQGNEKLFF
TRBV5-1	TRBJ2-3	CASSFAGPSTDTQYF
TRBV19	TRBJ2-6	CASSVLAGGPGANVLTF
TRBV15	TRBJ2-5	CATSRDEGGGKETQYF
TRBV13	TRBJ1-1	CASSLDDSYTEAFF
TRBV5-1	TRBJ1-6	CASSLGQGAKNSPLHF
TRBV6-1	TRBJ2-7	CASSNRVWDEQYF
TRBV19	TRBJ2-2	CASSILSGRNGRTGELFF
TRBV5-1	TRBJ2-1	CASSSGQVGNEQFF